The 26 T cell receptor beta chains below all came from one sample that was sequenced in a study of shared clonotypes between healthy human individuals. TCRdb's table, derived via immunoSEQ multiplex PCR, lists solely in-frame clones and lacks some. Counted here are over 2 million clones, around 93% occurring once; the ten biggest clones make up approximately 0.4%. Specimen: naive CD4+ T cells from PBMCs. Subset: CD45RA+ positively selected. Receptors originate from a man younger than 35 in good health. Some clones in this sample may be carry-over from other donors' samples.

The chain has TRBV10-3 and TRBJ2-1; possible D gene TRBD2, 6 bases. The CDR3 loop spans 15 amino acids. V was pared by 0 bases and J by 4 bases, with 10 bases between. Germline CDR1 reads ENHRY; CDR2 reads SYGVKD. CDR3 region: CAISESRGGYNEQFF. For the CDR3, the DNA is TGTGCCATCAGTGAGTCGAGGGGAGGATACAATGAGCAGTTCTTC.

This clone occurred once. V gene TRBV28 combines with J gene TRBJ1-4; 7 bases match TRBD1. Germline V gives CDR1 MDHEN, CDR2 SYDVKM. V gave up 5 bases and J gave up 7 bases; unmatched junction bases: 10. This CDR3 spans 15 amino acids. CDR3 in DNA: TGTGCCAGCAGTAGAAAACAGGGGCTAAGTGAAAAACTGTTTTTT. Its protein product is CASSRKQGLSEKLFF.

V usage is TRBV4-3 and J usage is TRBJ2-5; no clear D gene. Trimming shortened V by 1 base and J by 3 bases, and 6 bases separated the two germline ends. The CDR3 runs to 13 residues. Germline V gene lookup returns CDR1 LGHNA and CDR2 YSLEER. The DNA of the CDR3 is TGCGCCAGCAGCCAAGGACTGGAAGAGACCCAGTACTTC. Protein sequence: CASSQGLEETQYF.

The V call is TRBV6-1, the J call TRBJ2-7, with 7 bases that match TRBD2. This CDR3 has 13 amino acids. Germline V gene data show CDR1 as MNHNS and CDR2 as SASEGT. V lost 4 bases and J lost 0; bases outside the gene matches: 0. The CDR3 coding sequence is TGTGCCAGCAGTGGACTAGCCTCCTACGAGCAGTACTTC. This sequence encodes CASSGLASYEQYF.

The rearrangement uses TRBV5-6 and TRBJ2-7, with a tentative D call TRBD2 (5 bases). The CDR3 consists of 13 residues. Germline V lookup: CDR1 SGHDT, CDR2 YYEEEE. V was cut by 5 bases and J by 2 bases, with 11 bases left in between. The DNA of the CDR3 is TGTGCCAGCAGACGGGGTTCCACCTACGAGCAGTACTTC. Amino acid sequence: CASRRGSTYEQYF.

There are a few counts of this clone. This chain connects TRBV30 to TRBJ1-1; 8 nucleotides align to TRBD1. Germline lookup yields CDR1 GTSNPN and CDR2 SVGIG (reference sequence). The CDR3 is made up of 12 amino acids. The CDR3 is CAHGQGGTEAFF. The CDR3 DNA follows: TGTGCACACGGACAGGGCGGCACTGAAGCTTTCTTT. The full variable domain, completed using reference TRBV30 and TRBJ1-1, is SQTIHQWPATLVQPVGSPLSLECTVEGTSNPNLYWYRQAAGRGLQLLFYSVGIGQISSEVPQNLSASRPQDRQFILSSKKLLLSDSGFYLCAHGQGGTEAFFGQGTRLTVV.

V usage is TRBV2 and J usage is TRBJ1-4; 8 nucleotides align to TRBD1. CDR3 size: 14 residues. J gave up 8 bases and V 5 bases, and 7 bases lay outside the gene matches. CDR1 and CDR2 (germline): SNHLY, FYNNEI. CDR3 region: CASSPDRVREKLFF. The CDR3 DNA follows: TGTGCCAGCAGTCCGGACAGGGTTAGGGAAAAACTGTTTTTT.

V is TRBV7-2 and J is TRBJ2-3; the D gene is possibly TRBD1 (5 bases). This CDR3 is built from 16 residues. Trimming stripped 5 bases from V and 5 bases from J, with 20 bases between. CDR1 and CDR2 (germline): SGHTA, FQGNSA. This CDR3 reads CASSRDWVGTGDTQYF. CDR3 nucleotides: TGTGCCAGCAGCAGAGACTGGGTGGGTACAGGAGATACGCAGTATTTT.

The V call is TRBV9, the J call TRBJ1-4; D gene unclear. V lost 0 bases, J lost 4 bases, and 7 bases lay in between. Germline loops: CDR1 SGDLS, CDR2 YYNGEE. This CDR3 contains 14 residues. This chain's CDR3 is CASSVGPSNEKLFF. CDR3 nucleotide sequence: TGTGCCAGCAGCGTAGGACCCAGTAATGAAAAACTGTTTTTT.

The chain joins TRBV15 to TRBJ1-5; D is unclear. V gave up 4 bases and J gave up 4 bases, with 5 bases separating them. The CDR3 has 12 residues. Germline CDR1 is LNHNV and CDR2 is YYDKDF (reference sequence). Here the CDR3 reads CATSTPNQPQHF. The CDR3 coding sequence is TGTGCCACCAGCACTCCGAATCAGCCCCAGCATTTT.

The chain has TRBV29-1 and TRBJ2-4; unclear D gene. V was shortened by 6 bases and J by 0 bases, with 12 bases between the two germline ends. The CDR3 is 14 amino acids. The germline gives CDR1 SQVTM, CDR2 ANQGSEA. The DNA of the CDR3 is TGCAGCGTCGCGACCCGCTTAGCCAAAAACATTCAGTACTTC. Translated, it gives CSVATRLAKNIQYF.

The chain is built from TRBV29-1 and TRBJ1-1; D is undetermined. V dropped 4 bases and J dropped 0 bases, with 15 bases sitting between them. Per the germline V gene, CDR1 is SQVTM and CDR2 is ANQGSEA. The length of the CDR3 is 15 residues. The CDR3 spells CSVGKTIHMNTEAFF. CDR3 coding DNA: TGCAGCGTTGGTAAGACAATCCACATGAACACTGAAGCTTTCTTT.

V is TRBV6-5 and J is TRBJ2-1, with D unresolved. This CDR3 has 12 residues. Germline-derived CDR1 and CDR2 are MNHEY and SVGAGI. V lost 6 bases and J 7 bases, leaving 10 bases between the germline ends. This CDR3 is CASRGSSNEQFF. CDR3 nucleotides: TGTGCCAGCAGGGGCAGCAGTAATGAGCAGTTCTTC.

The chain employs TRBV6-6 and TRBJ2-3; TRBD2 aligns across 8 bases. Trimming cost V 5 bases and J 4 bases; bases outside gene matches: 5. The CDR3 runs 14 residues. Germline CDR1 reads MNHNY; CDR2 reads SVGAGI (reference sequence). This CDR3 reads CASSHGRDADTQYF. The CDR3 DNA sequence: TGTGCCAGCAGTCACGGGAGGGACGCAGATACGCAGTATTTT.

V is TRBV15 and J is TRBJ2-4; D not resolved. V was trimmed by 0 bases and J by 4 bases, leaving 13 bases between them. This CDR3 has 16 residues. Germline V CDR1 and CDR2: LNHNV, YYDKDF (reference sequence). The CDR3 nucleotides are TGTGCCACCAGCAGAGATACCTCGCCCCGAAAAAACATTCAGTACTTC. Its translation: CATSRDTSPRKNIQYF.

The chain carries TRBV14 and TRBJ1-2; 7 nucleotides match TRBD1. CDR3 length equals 14 residues. Trimming took 1 base from V and 3 from J; bases not matched to a gene: 2. Germline CDR1 and CDR2: SGHDN and FVKESK. For the CDR3, the DNA is TGTGCCAGCAGCCAAGCCGGACAGGACTATGGCTACACCTTC. Its translation is CASSQAGQDYGYTF.

Remarks on this clone: Additional DNA sequences in this sample encode the identical CDR3. The rearrangement joins TRBV6-5 to TRBJ1-1; D uncertain. CDR3 length equals 14 residues. Germline V gives CDR1 MNHEY, CDR2 SVGAGI. V lost 2 bases to trimming and J lost 0 bases, with 7 bases between them. CDR3 DNA sequence: TGTGCCAGCAGTTACGGGCGCTTGAACACTGAAGCTTTCTTT. As protein: CASSYGRLNTEAFF.

V and J are TRBV5-5 and TRBJ2-7, with D uncertain. Germline CDR1 SGHKS, CDR2 YYEKEE (reference sequence). The V gene lost 0 bases and the J gene lost 4 bases, with 8 bases spanning the gap. The CDR3 has 13 residues. The CDR3 DNA is TGTGCCAGCAGCTTGGACAGTTGGTACGAGCAGTACTTC. It translates to CASSLDSWYEQYF. Full variable domain (rest looked up from reference TRBV5-5 and TRBJ2-7): DAGVTQSPTHLIKTRGQQVTLRCSPISGHKSVSWYQQVLGQGPQFIFQYYEKEERGRGNFPDRFSARQFPNYSSELNVNALLLGDSALYLCASSLDSWYEQYFGPGTRLTVT.

This clone was seen once. The chain employs TRBV14 and TRBJ2-3; D possibly matches TRBD1 or TRBD2 (5 bases each). V was pared by 2 bases and J by 2 bases, with 14 bases between. CDR1 SGHDN and CDR2 FVKESK come from the germline V gene. The CDR3 length is 16 residues. The CDR3 loop reads CASSQINWGSTDTQYF. The CDR3 DNA follows: TGTGCCAGCAGCCAAATCAATTGGGGGTCCACAGATACGCAGTATTTT.

The J gene is TRBJ2-7, the V gene TRBV19, with D maybe TRBD1 (5 bases). The CDR3 is made up of 15 amino acids. The germline V and J ends were trimmed by 1 base and 1 base, with 11 bases remaining between them. CDR1 LNHDA and CDR2 SQIVND come from the germline V gene (reference sequence). The CDR3 is CASSIGQLLSYEQYF. CDR3 nucleotide sequence: TGTGCCAGTAGTATAGGACAGCTTCTTTCCTACGAGCAGTACTTC. The full variable domain, rest sourced from reference TRBV19 and TRBJ2-7, is DGGITQSPKYLFRKEGQNVTLSCEQNLNHDAMYWYRQDPGQGLRLIYYSQIVNDFQKGDIAEGYSVSREKKESFPLTVTSAQKNPTAFYLCASSIGQLLSYEQYFGPGTRLTVT.

The chain couples TRBV7-2 to TRBJ2-3, with D perhaps assigned TRBD1 or TRBD2 (5 bases each). The CDR3 sequence is 15 residues long. Trimming pared 5 bases from V and 2 bases from J, leaving 14 bases between. Germline CDR1 reads SGHTA; CDR2 reads FQGNSA. CDR3 coding DNA: TGTGCCAGCAGCCCCCGGGACGGTTACACAGATACGCAGTATTTT. This translates into CASSPRDGYTDTQYF.

The count of this clone is one. This chain joins TRBV19 and TRBJ2-2; 11 bases map to TRBD2. After removal of 6 bases from V and 2 bases from J, the junction contained 11 bases not matched to a gene. The CDR3 is made up of 18 amino acids. Germline V gene lookup returns CDR1 LNHDA and CDR2 SQIVND (reference sequence). The CDR3 coding sequence is TGTGCCAGTAGCACGCGTCCCCTAGCGGGAGGTAACACCGGGGAGCTGTTTTTT. This codes for CASSTRPLAGGNTGELFF.

The J gene is TRBJ1-4, the V gene TRBV5-1; 8 bases match TRBD1. The CDR3 consists of 14 residues. Germline-derived CDR1 and CDR2 are SGHRS and YFSETQ. J lost 8 bases, V lost 3 bases, and 6 bases had no gene match. This chain's CDR3 is CASSWTGLGEKLFF. The CDR3 DNA reads as TGCGCCAGCAGCTGGACAGGGTTAGGCGAAAAACTGTTTTTT.

The chain couples TRBV7-2 to TRBJ1-5, with TRBD1 matching 8 bases. Germline CDR1 and CDR2: SGHTA and FQGNSA. CDR3 length: 15 amino acids. The V and J ends lost 0 bases and 9 bases, in that order; junction bases with no gene match: 7. CDR3 sequence: CASSLAGQGGPPQHF. CDR3 nucleotide sequence: TGTGCCAGCAGCTTAGCTGGACAGGGAGGTCCGCCCCAGCATTTT.

CDR3: CASSLPGGTGELFF. The CDR3 nucleotides are TGTGCCAGCAGTTTGCCGGGGGGGACCGGGGAGCTGTTTTTT. The chain has TRBV28 and TRBJ2-2; TRBD2 agrees at 8 bases. This CDR3 comprises 14 residues. Germline assignment: CDR1 MDHEN and CDR2 SYDVKM. Trimming at V came to 3 bases and at J to 5 bases, leaving 2 bases not matched to a gene.

The J gene is TRBJ1-4, the V gene TRBV28, with TRBD1 matching 7 bases. The CDR3 consists of 14 residues. Germline V CDR1 and CDR2: MDHEN, SYDVKM. Trimming took 6 bases from V and 8 from J; bases not matched to a gene: 9. The CDR3 DNA sequence: TGTGCCAGCAGCATCCGACAGGGTTGGGAAAAACTGTTTTTT. It encodes CASSIRQGWEKLFF.